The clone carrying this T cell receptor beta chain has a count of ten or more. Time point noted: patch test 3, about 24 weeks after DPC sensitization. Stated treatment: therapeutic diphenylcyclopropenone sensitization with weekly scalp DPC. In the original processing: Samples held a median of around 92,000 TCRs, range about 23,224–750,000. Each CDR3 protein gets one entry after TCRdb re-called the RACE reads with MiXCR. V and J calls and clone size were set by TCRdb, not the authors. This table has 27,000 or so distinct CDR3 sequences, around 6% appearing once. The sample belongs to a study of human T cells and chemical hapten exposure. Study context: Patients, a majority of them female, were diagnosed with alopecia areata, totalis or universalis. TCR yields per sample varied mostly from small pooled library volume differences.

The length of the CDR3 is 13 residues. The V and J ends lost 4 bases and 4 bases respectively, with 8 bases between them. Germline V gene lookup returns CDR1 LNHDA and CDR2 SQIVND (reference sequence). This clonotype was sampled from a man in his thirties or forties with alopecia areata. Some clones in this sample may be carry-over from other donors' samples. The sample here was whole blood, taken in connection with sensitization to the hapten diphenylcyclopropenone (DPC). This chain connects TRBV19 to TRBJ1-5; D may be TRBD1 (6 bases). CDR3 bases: TGTGCCAGTAGTACTGGACAGAATCAGCCCCAGCATTTT. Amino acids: CASSTGQNQPQHF.